The 25 T cell receptor beta chains reported below all come from one sample, sequenced in a study of shared clonotypes between healthy human individuals (dated by TCRdb to 2020 to 2021). Libraries were built with the immunoSEQ multiplex PCR assay. The immuneACCESS repertoire file appears here via TCRdb, limited to in-frame rearrangements. These files lack a portion of the clones; in checked studies, under half of the deficit traces to unresolved V genes, and the cause of the others is not known. Recorded for this sample are around 700,000 clones; under 95% of them occurred a single time. Jointly, the top ten make up roughly 24% of the sample. CD8 naive samples were obtained by positive selection for CCR7 among CD45RO-negative cells, yielding a CD45RA+CCR7+ population from which TemRA cells were excluded. Sequencing used naive CD8+ T cells sorted from blood. The cell subset or site label of this sample denotes: CD45RA+CCR7+. Source of these receptors: a man aged 25 to 40 in good health.

The chain recombines TRBV6-1 with TRBJ1-1, with no clear D. CDR3 size: 18 residues. Looked up from germline, CDR1 is MNHNS and CDR2 is SASEGT. Between the trimmed V and J ends, which lost 1 base and 1 base, there was a span of 19 bases. This CDR3 reads CASSEVRESALGNTEAFF. CDR3 in DNA: TGTGCCAGCAGTGAAGTGAGGGAGTCAGCCCTAGGGAACACTGAAGCTTTCTTT.

Concerning this clone: The sample holds other DNA sequences that translate to the same CDR3. This rearrangement joins TRBV5-4 to TRBJ1-5; 9 bases map to TRBD1. Unmatched junction bases numbered 14, after V lost 5 bases and J lost 5 bases. Germline V gene sequence: CDR1 SGHNT, CDR2 YYREEE (reference sequence). This CDR3 is built from 17 residues. The CDR3 DNA is TGTGCCAGCAGGCACGGGGACAGGGATCGGTACGATCAGCCCCAGCATTTT. The encoded protein is CASRHGDRDRYDQPQHF. Full variable domain (rest looked up from reference TRBV5-4 and TRBJ1-5): ETGVTQSPTHLIKTRGQQVTLRCSSQSGHNTVSWYQQALGQGPQFIFQYYREEENGRGNFPPRFSGLQFPNYSSELNVNALELDDSALYLCASRHGDRDRYDQPQHFGDGTRLSIL.

The chain carries TRBV5-5 and TRBJ2-3, with unresolved D. This CDR3 is built from 16 residues. Trimming took off 0 bases at V and 4 bases at J, with 15 bases between the two ends. Germline-derived CDR1 and CDR2 are SGHKS and YYEKEE (reference sequence). This CDR3 reads CASSLALERYPDTQYF. In DNA, the CDR3 is TGTGCCAGCAGCTTGGCCCTGGAGAGGTACCCAGATACGCAGTATTTT.

The rearrangement uses TRBV27 and TRBJ1-4; the D is unclear. Trimming left V 5 bases short and J 5 bases short, with 21 bases between. CDR1 and CDR2 (germline): MNHEY, SMNVEV (reference sequence). The CDR3 length is 17 residues. The CDR3 nucleotides are TGTGCCAGCAGTACAATAAACCCGGAGTTCACCAATGAAAAACTGTTTTTT. It translates to CASSTINPEFTNEKLFF. The full variable domain, in which reference TRBV27 and TRBJ1-4 provide the parts outside the CDR3, is EAQVTQNPRYLITVTGKKLTVTCSQNMNHEYMSWYRQDPGLGLRQIYYSMNVEVTDKGDVPEGYKVSRKEKRNFPLILESPSPNQTSLYFCASSTINPEFTNEKLFFGSGTQLSVL.

The V and J genes are TRBV6-1 and TRBJ2-1, with TRBD2 matching over 12 bases. This CDR3 contains 18 residues. Germline V gene data show CDR1 as MNHNS and CDR2 as SASEGT. The V gene end was trimmed by 0 bases and the J gene end by 0 bases; junction bases not matched to a gene: 3. The CDR3 DNA is TGTGCCAGCAGTGAAGCGACTAGCGGGGGCAGCTCCTACAATGAGCAGTTCTTC. Translation gives CASSEATSGGSSYNEQFF.

The chain recombines TRBV4-1 with TRBJ2-2; 8 nucleotides line up with TRBD2. J lost 6 bases, V lost 0 bases, and 18 bases had no gene match. CDR1 is MGHRA and CDR2 is YSYEKL in the germline V gene. This CDR3 region has 20 residues. DNA of the CDR3: TGCGCCAGCAGCCAAGAACCCTTGGAAGTGATTAGCGGGAAGGCCGGGGAGCTGTTTTTT. It codes for CASSQEPLEVISGKAGELFF.

V is TRBV29-1 and J is TRBJ2-2, with 9 bases fitting TRBD2. Germline trimming cut 4 bases from V and 0 bases from J; bases unmatched to any gene: 3. Germline V CDR1 and CDR2: SQVTM, ANQGSEA. The CDR3 has 15 amino acids. In DNA form, the CDR3 reads TGCAGCGTTGTACCTAGCGGGACGAACACCGGGGAGCTGTTTTTT. This translates into CSVVPSGTNTGELFF.

V gene TRBV18 combines with J gene TRBJ1-1; no clear D gene. Per germline, CDR1 KGHSH and CDR2 LQKENI. V shed 3 bases and J shed 0 bases, with 11 bases lying between them. The CDR3 contains 15 residues. The CDR3 coding sequence is TGTGCCAGCTCACCTTTCGCCGACCTGAACACTGAAGCTTTCTTT. Amino acid sequence: CASSPFADLNTEAFF.

The chain recombines TRBV5-4 with TRBJ2-3, with TRBD2 matching over 7 bases. The CDR3 extends over 13 amino acids. Germline loops: CDR1 SGHNT, CDR2 YYREEE (reference sequence). The V and J ends lost 4 bases and 8 bases, in that order; junction bases with no gene match: 7. This CDR3 reads CASSPPGGGTQYF. CDR3 in DNA: TGTGCCAGCAGCCCCCCTGGGGGGGGTACGCAGTATTTT. Combining the CDR3 with reference TRBV5-4 and TRBJ2-3 gives the whole variable domain ETGVTQSPTHLIKTRGQQVTLRCSSQSGHNTVSWYQQALGQGPQFIFQYYREEENGRGNFPPRFSGLQFPNYSSELNVNALELDDSALYLCASSPPGGGTQYFGPGTRLTVL.

Concerning this clone itself: Other DNA sequences in this sample translate to the same CDR3. The chain uses TRBV11-1 and TRBJ2-2; tentative D call: TRBD2 (5 bases). This CDR3 contains 14 residues. Trimming cost V 5 bases and J 2 bases, with 9 bases left between them. Germline V lookup: CDR1 SGHAT, CDR2 FQDESV (reference sequence). The CDR3 sequence: CASSPGLNTGELFF. The CDR3 DNA reads as TGTGCCAGCAGCCCCGGACTCAACACCGGGGAGCTGTTTTTT. Based on the CDR3 plus reference TRBV11-1 and TRBJ2-2, the full variable domain is EAEVAQSPRYKITEKSQAVAFWCDPISGHATLYWYRQILGQGPELLVQFQDESVVDDSQLPKDRFSAERLKGVDSTLKIQPAELGDSAMYLCASSPGLNTGELFFGEGSRLTVL.

V gene TRBV4-2 combines with J gene TRBJ1-5; unclear D gene. Germline-derived CDR1 and CDR2 are LGHNA and YNFKEQ. Trimming left V 0 bases short and J 6 bases short, with 6 bases between. This CDR3 comprises 13 residues. The CDR3, as DNA: TGTGCCAGCAGCCAAGAAGGATTTCAGCCCCAGCATTTT. Amino acids: CASSQEGFQPQHF.

The rearrangement joins TRBV29-1 to TRBJ2-6; D unclear. This CDR3 spans 14 amino acids. Looked up from germline, CDR1 is SQVTM and CDR2 is ANQGSEA. Trimming took off 5 bases at V and 2 bases at J, with 10 bases between the two ends. In nucleotides, the CDR3 is TGCAGCGTTTTGGCGGCCCCTGGGGCCAACGTCCTGACTTTC. Protein sequence: CSVLAAPGANVLTF. Looking up the rest from reference TRBV29-1 and TRBJ2-6 gives the full variable domain: SAVISQKPSRDICQRGTSLTIQCQVDSQVTMMFWYRQQPGQSLTLIATANQGSEATYESGFVIDKFPISRPNLTFSTLTVSNMSPEDSSIYLCSVLAAPGANVLTFGAGSRLTVL.

J is TRBJ2-2 and V is TRBV19; D is undetermined. Germline assignment: CDR1 LNHDA and CDR2 SQIVND (reference sequence). V was pared by 2 bases and J by 2 bases, with 12 bases between. The CDR3 is 16 residues long. The CDR3 loop is CASSIRDRINTGELFF. DNA of the CDR3: TGTGCCAGTAGTATAAGAGACCGGATAAACACCGGGGAGCTGTTTTTT.

The chain links TRBV7-6 to TRBJ2-3; 8 bases line up with TRBD2. V lost 5 bases to trimming and J lost 1 base; unmatched junction nucleotides: 8. Germline V CDR1 and CDR2: SGHVS, FNYEAQ. The CDR3 has 16 residues. In DNA form, the CDR3 reads TGTGCCAGCAGCCAAACCGGGACTAGTGGCACAGATACGCAGTATTTT. It specifies CASSQTGTSGTDTQYF. The full variable domain, with the rest looked up from reference TRBV7-6 and TRBJ2-3, is GAGVSQSPRYKVTKRGQDVALRCDPISGHVSLYWYRQALGQGPEFLTYFNYEAQQDKSGLPNDRFSAERPEGSISTLTIQRTEQRDSAMYRCASSQTGTSGTDTQYFGPGTRLTVL.

In the case of this clone: The sample contains more than one DNA sequence encoding this CDR3. This chain connects TRBV7-9 to TRBJ2-2; D is undetermined. Germline V gene sequence: CDR1 SEHNR, CDR2 FQNEAQ (reference sequence). The CDR3 runs to 12 residues. The V and J ends lost 3 bases and 5 bases respectively, with 4 bases between them. CDR3 loop: CASSFGTGELFF. In DNA form, the CDR3 reads TGTGCCAGCAGCTTTGGGACCGGGGAGCTGTTTTTT.

The chain is built from TRBV5-1 and TRBJ2-5, with a tentative D call TRBD1 (6 bases). CDR3 length: 18 residues. CDR1 SGHRS and CDR2 YFSETQ come from the germline V gene. The V gene lost 2 bases and the J gene lost 0 bases, with 20 bases spanning the gap. The CDR3 protein is CASSFFLQGLLDQETQYF. CDR3 DNA sequence: TGCGCCAGCAGCTTTTTCTTACAGGGCTTGCTTGACCAAGAGACCCAGTACTTC.

The rearrangement joins TRBV30 to TRBJ1-2; D is possibly TRBD1 (5 bases). Trimming shortened V by 4 bases and J by 4 bases, and 10 bases separated the two germline ends. The V gene's germline CDR1 is GTSNPN and CDR2 SVGIG (reference sequence). The CDR3 has 12 amino acids. In DNA form, the CDR3 reads TGTGCCTGGATGGGGGGTACCTATGGCTACACCTTC. Its translation is CAWMGGTYGYTF.

V and J are TRBV29-1 and TRBJ1-1; a possible D gene is TRBD1 (5 bases). The V end lost 7 bases, the J end lost 2 bases, and 11 bases lay between the germline ends. CDR1 and CDR2 (germline): SQVTM, ANQGSEA. The CDR3 runs 12 residues. The DNA of the CDR3 is TGCAGCGCCCTCGACAGAAACACTGAAGCTTTCTTT. Amino acid sequence: CSALDRNTEAFF.

This sequence joins TRBV30 and TRBJ2-2, with 7 bases that match TRBD2. Germline V gene sequence: CDR1 GTSNPN, CDR2 SVGIG (reference sequence). The CDR3 contains 11 residues. After removal of 8 bases from V and 4 bases from J, the junction contained 1 base not matched to a gene. The CDR3 coding sequence is TGTGCCGCTAGCGGCACCGGGGAGCTGTTTTTT. This codes for CAASGTGELFF.

V usage is TRBV19 and J usage is TRBJ2-7; weak D call: TRBD2 (5 bases). Germline V CDR1 and CDR2: LNHDA, SQIVND (reference sequence). The CDR3 loop spans 14 amino acids. Trimming cost V 6 bases and J 2 bases, with 14 bases left between them. Written as DNA, the CDR3 is TGTGCCAGTAGCCGAAGGACTGTTGCCTACGAGCAGTACTTC. As protein: CASSRRTVAYEQYF.

Points on this clone: This sample includes further DNA sequences coding for the same CDR3. The rearrangement joins TRBV27 to TRBJ2-3; 11 nucleotides agree with TRBD2. This CDR3 contains 14 residues. J gave up 4 bases and V 5 bases, and 2 bases lay outside the gene matches. Germline V gives CDR1 MNHEY, CDR2 SMNVEV (reference sequence). As DNA, the CDR3 is TGTGCCAGCAGTATACTAGCGGGAGCAGATACGCAGTATTTT. Its translation is CASSILAGADTQYF.

V is TRBV27 and J is TRBJ2-7, with TRBD2 matching 10 bases. The junction had 2 bases not matched to a gene; V was cut back by 0 bases and J by 3 bases. The CDR3 is made up of 15 amino acids. Germline-derived CDR1 and CDR2 are MNHEY and SMNVEV (reference sequence). CDR3 nucleotides: TGTGCCAGCAGTTTATCACTAGCGGGACTCTACGAGCAGTACTTC. This translates into CASSLSLAGLYEQYF.

V is TRBV6-1 and J is TRBJ1-5; 7 bases are a match to TRBD1. Germline lookup yields CDR1 MNHNS and CDR2 SASEGT. There are 17 residues in the CDR3. Germline trimming cut 2 bases from V and 1 base from J; bases unmatched to any gene: 8. The CDR3 DNA follows: TGTGCCAGCAGTGAACTCAGGGGGACTACGAGCAATCAGCCCCAGCATTTT. This sequence encodes CASSELRGTTSNQPQHF.

J is TRBJ2-1 and V is TRBV7-3, with D tentatively TRBD1 (6 bases). Germline V lookup: CDR1 SGHTA, CDR2 FQGTGA. Trimming left V 0 bases short and J 13 bases short, with 13 bases between. This CDR3 spans 13 amino acids. DNA of the CDR3: TGTGCCAGCAGCTTAACGGGGGACATATTCCAGTTCTTC. This sequence encodes CASSLTGDIFQFF. The whole variable domain, filled in from reference TRBV7-3 and TRBJ2-1, reads GAGVSQTPSNKVTEKGKYVELRCDPISGHTALYWYRQSLGQGPEFLIYFQGTGAADDSGLPNDRFFAVRPEGSVSTLKIQRTERGDSAVYLCASSLTGDIFQFFGPGTRLTVL.

The V call is TRBV7-9, the J call TRBJ1-4; 8 nucleotides align to TRBD1. Germline CDR1 reads SEHNR; CDR2 reads FQNEAQ (reference sequence). The CDR3 is 16 amino acids. Germline trimming cut 0 bases from V and 4 bases from J; bases unmatched to any gene: 4. CDR3: CASSLAPGQVNEKLFF. DNA for the CDR3: TGTGCCAGCAGCTTAGCGCCGGGACAGGTTAATGAAAAACTGTTTTTT.